A selection of T cell receptor beta chains follows, all from one sample in a study of T-cell reconstitution after alpha-beta-depleted transplantation in children. MiXCR, run by TCRdb on the PCR reads, gives a single entry per CDR3 protein. The sample lists around 380,000 distinct CDR3 sequences; approximately 10% were seen once. Sequences were derived from PBMCs from the stem cell graft donor, sampled from the stem cell graft. Receptors were obtained from a human donor who donated a stem cell graft to a child with acute myeloid leukemia. Both conserved end residues are part of each CDR3. The order of the fields is D gene, V gene, clone size, J gene, CDR3 protein, CDR3 DNA. D genes are given only for firm matches. Size values are once, few and many counts, or a class for expanded clones, and some rows have none.

NA,TRBV5-5,many,TRBJ2-5,CASSLGQHQETQYF,TGTGCCAGCAGCTTGGGACAGCACCAAGAGACCCAGTACTTC
NA,TRBV7-9,NA,TRBJ1-4,CASSLQAGANEKLFF,TGTGCCAGCAGCCTACAGGCAGGGGCTAATGAAAAACTGTTTTTT
TRBD2,TRBV6-5,many,TRBJ2-1,CASSLWLAGGEQFF,TGTGCCAGCAGTTTGTGGCTAGCGGGTGGTGAGCAGTTCTTC
NA,TRBV20-1,NA,TRBJ2-5,CSARPLARETQYF,TGCAGTGCTAGACCCCTAGCCCGGGAGACCCAGTACTTC
NA,TRBV12-3/TRBV12-4,many,TRBJ1-1,CASRSGRGTEAFF,TGTGCCAGCAGAAGTGGCAGGGGCACTGAAGCTTTCTTT
NA,TRBV11-2,NA,TRBJ2-7,CASSLEYGSSYEQYF,TGTGCCAGCAGCTTAGAGTACGGGAGCTCCTACGAGCAGTACTTC
NA,TRBV10-3,many,TRBJ1-2,CAISENRDNYGYTF,TGTGCCATCAGTGAGAACAGGGACAACTATGGCTACACCTTC
NA,TRBV20-1,few,TRBJ1-1,CSARDPMMNTEAFF,TGCAGTGCTAGAGATCCCATGATGAACACTGAAGCTTTCTTT
TRBD1,TRBV10-3,NA,TRBJ2-7,CAITGTGNEQYF,TGTGCCATTACCGGGACAGGGAACGAGCAGTACTTC
NA,TRBV7-6,many,TRBJ1-1,CASSPTTGSTEAFF,TGTGCCAGCAGCCCTACCACAGGGAGCACTGAAGCTTTCTTT
NA,TRBV10-3,many,TRBJ2-5,CAISQAVQETQYF,TGTGCCATCAGCCAGGCGGTACAAGAGACCCAGTACTTC
NA,TRBV29-1,NA,TRBJ2-5,CSVENPAGVETQYF,TGCAGCGTTGAAAACCCGGCAGGGGTGGAGACCCAGTACTTC
TRBD2,TRBV7-2,NA,TRBJ2-3,CASSLRLAGGRADTQYF,TGTGCCAGCAGCTTAAGGTTGGCGGGAGGTCGGGCAGATACGCAGTATTTT
NA,TRBV27,few,TRBJ1-5,CASMHQGSNQPQHF,TGTGCCAGCATGCATCAAGGGAGCAATCAGCCCCAGCATTTT
TRBD1,TRBV7-2,NA,TRBJ2-2,CASRPNRGAGEPFF,TGTGCCAGCAGGCCTAACAGGGGCGCCGGGGAGCCGTTTTTT
NA,TRBV30,NA,TRBJ1-5,CAWRATDGPQHF,TGTGCCTGGAGAGCAACAGATGGGCCCCAGCATTTT
TRBD1,TRBV5-1,few,TRBJ1-4,CASSPDRGDEKLFF,TGCGCCAGCAGCCCGGACAGGGGGGATGAAAAACTGTTTTTT
TRBD1,TRBV4-2,few,TRBJ1-2,CASSQSRTGGYYGYTF,TGTGCCAGCAGCCAATCCCGGACAGGGGGTTACTATGGCTACACCTTC
NA,TRBV4-1,few,TRBJ2-5,CASSQLTGGETQYF,TGCGCCAGCAGCCAACTGACAGGCGGAGAGACCCAGTACTTC
NA,TRBV14,NA,TRBJ2-7,CASSDSLSYEQYF,TGTGCCAGCAGCGACAGCCTTTCCTACGAGCAGTACTTC
NA,TRBV6-2/TRBV6-3,NA,TRBJ2-2,CASNKGTTNTGELFF,TGTGCCAGCAATAAGGGGACAACCAACACCGGGGAGCTGTTTTTT
NA,TRBV5-1,NA,TRBJ2-7,CASSSTGAVEGEQYF,TGCGCCAGCAGCTCAACCGGGGCGGTCGAAGGCGAGCAGTACTTC
TRBD2,TRBV29-1,few,TRBJ2-5,CSVEGGVRSSQETQYF,TGCAGCGTTGAGGGAGGGGTACGCTCCTCCCAAGAGACCCAGTACTTC
NA,TRBV6-4,few,TRBJ2-3,CASSEDWGTPFPDTQYF,TGTGCCAGCAGTGAGGATTGGGGGACCCCCTTCCCAGATACGCAGTATTTT
NA,TRBV9,few,TRBJ2-3,CASSAVRGGTDTQYF,TGTGCCAGCAGTGCCGTAAGGGGGGGCACAGATACGCAGTATTTT
NA,TRBV4-1,NA,TRBJ2-1,CASSQPRGLNEQFF,TGCGCCAGCAGCCAGCCCCGGGGATTGAATGAGCAGTTCTTC
NA,TRBV20-1,NA,TRBJ1-5,CSANQQQENLIHSNQPQHF,TGCAGTGCTAACCAACAACAGGAGAATTTAATTCATAGCAATCAGCCCCAGCATTTT
NA,TRBV5-1,many,TRBJ2-1,CASSPLAGDEQFF,TGCGCCAGCAGCCCGTTGGCTGGGGATGAGCAGTTCTTC
NA,TRBV5-1,NA,TRBJ2-5,CASSLSGNPQETQYF,TGCGCCAGCAGCTTGTCAGGTAACCCCCAAGAGACCCAGTACTTC
TRBD2,TRBV19,NA,TRBJ2-1,CASSISSGGTYNEQFF,TGTGCCAGTAGTATATCTAGCGGGGGGACCTACAATGAGCAGTTCTTC
TRBD2,TRBV12-3/TRBV12-4,few,TRBJ2-7,CASSLTWGLAGGRYEQYF,TGTGCCAGCAGTCTTACATGGGGACTAGCGGGAGGGCGGTACGAGCAGTACTTC
NA,TRBV12-3/TRBV12-4,many,TRBJ2-5,CASSFEGETQYF,TGTGCCAGCAGTTTTGAAGGAGAGACCCAGTACTTC
NA,TRBV5-1,NA,TRBJ1-4,CASSPGILAVNEKLFF,TGCGCCAGCAGCCCTGGTATCCTCGCCGTTAATGAAAAACTGTTTTTT
TRBD2,TRBV20-1,NA,TRBJ2-7,CSAGELAGSYEQYF,TGCAGTGCTGGGGAACTAGCGGGTTCCTACGAGCAGTACTTC
NA,TRBV28,many,TRBJ2-4,CASISGALAKNIQYF,TGTGCCAGCATCTCTGGGGCGCTAGCCAAAAACATTCAGTACTTC
TRBD2,TRBV20-1,NA,TRBJ2-3,CSAREPSGTDTQYF,TGCAGTGCTAGAGAACCTAGCGGAACAGATACGCAGTATTTT
NA,TRBV12-3/TRBV12-4,many,TRBJ2-2,CASSRRDLNTGELFF,TGTGCCAGCAGTCGTCGGGACCTGAACACCGGGGAGCTGTTTTTT
NA,TRBV14,many,TRBJ1-2,CASSQVHAYYGYTF,TGTGCCAGCAGCCAAGTCCACGCCTACTATGGCTACACCTTC
TRBD2,TRBV29-1,NA,TRBJ2-7,CSVIPTLGGLAGQYF,TGCAGCGTCATACCTACCCTGGGGGGACTAGCGGGACAGTACTTC
TRBD2,TRBV6-1,NA,TRBJ2-3,CASSATSGGTGTDTQYF,TGTGCCAGCAGTGCGACTAGCGGGGGGACTGGCACAGATACGCAGTATTTT
TRBD2,TRBV6-2/TRBV6-3,many,TRBJ2-3,CASSSALAGWTDTQYF,TGTGCCAGCAGTTCAGCTCTAGCGGGATGGACAGATACGCAGTATTTT
NA,TRBV20-1,NA,TRBJ2-1,CSARALRYNEQFF,TGCAGTGCTAGAGCGTTGCGGTACAATGAGCAGTTCTTC
TRBD2,TRBV7-6,NA,TRBJ2-5,CASSLKVASGGGETQYF,TGTGCCAGCAGCCTAAAGGTTGCTAGCGGGGGGGGTGAGACCCAGTACTTC
NA,TRBV10-3,NA,TRBJ1-5,CAITKDKNQPQHF,TGTGCCATCACCAAGGATAAGAATCAGCCCCAGCATTTT
TRBD1,TRBV7-8,few,TRBJ1-6,CASSSDRGFSNSPLHF,TGTGCCAGCAGCTCCGACAGGGGGTTTTCTAATTCACCCCTCCACTTT
NA,TRBV20-1,few,TRBJ1-5,CSAGGTAGNQPQHF,TGCAGTGCTGGAGGGACGGCGGGAAACCAGCCCCAGCATTTT